A selection of T cell receptor beta chains follows, all from one sample in a study of CXCR3-negative and CXCR3-positive naive CD8 T cells. After re-calling the 5' RACE reads, TCRdb lists one entry per CDR3 protein, DNA absent. The repertoire shows roughly 40,000 distinct CDR3 sequences; the top ten hold approximately 8%. Source material: memory CD8+ T cells from blood. These receptors originate from a human donor in good health. Some clones in this sample may be carry-over from other donors' samples. Both conserved end residues are part of each CDR3. The order of the fields is V gene, clone size, J gene, CDR3 protein. Some rows mark clone size as missing; the rest say once, few, many or name a class of expanded clone.

v_gene: TRBV15; abundance: .; j_gene: TRBJ2-5; CDR3aa: CATSPGTKETQYF
v_gene: TRBV12-3/TRBV12-4; abundance: .; j_gene: TRBJ2-7; CDR3aa: CASGTSSYEQYF
v_gene: TRBV4-3; abundance: .; j_gene: TRBJ2-2; CDR3aa: CASSQDLANTGELFF
v_gene: TRBV20-1; abundance: .; j_gene: TRBJ2-1; CDR3aa: CSASTGLAGLEQFF
v_gene: TRBV7-9; abundance: .; j_gene: TRBJ2-3; CDR3aa: CASSSGQVSTDTQYF
v_gene: TRBV6-6; abundance: .; j_gene: TRBJ2-1; CDR3aa: CASSLKGAPYNEQFF
v_gene: TRBV20-1; abundance: .; j_gene: TRBJ2-1; CDR3aa: CSGVDGYNEQFF
v_gene: TRBV5-1; abundance: .; j_gene: TRBJ2-1; CDR3aa: CASSGRIADQPYNEQFF
v_gene: TRBV6-1; abundance: .; j_gene: TRBJ2-2; CDR3aa: CASSEQSGGPTGELFF
v_gene: TRBV7-2; abundance: .; j_gene: TRBJ2-7; CDR3aa: CASSLGTPTYEQYF
v_gene: TRBV5-1; abundance: .; j_gene: TRBJ2-7; CDR3aa: CASSSGSGSYEQYF
v_gene: TRBV29-1; abundance: .; j_gene: TRBJ2-7; CDR3aa: CSVEDKGALDEQYF
v_gene: TRBV7-2; abundance: .; j_gene: TRBJ2-2; CDR3aa: CASTSTGLPGELFF
v_gene: TRBV19; abundance: .; j_gene: TRBJ2-7; CDR3aa: CASSITESYEQYF
v_gene: TRBV5-1; abundance: .; j_gene: TRBJ2-4; CDR3aa: CASSAPGQGAQNIQYF
v_gene: TRBV7-3; abundance: .; j_gene: TRBJ2-2; CDR3aa: CASSSPPAGELFF
v_gene: TRBV6-2/TRBV6-3; abundance: .; j_gene: TRBJ1-5; CDR3aa: CASSPGTGFQPQHF
v_gene: TRBV29-1; abundance: .; j_gene: TRBJ2-7; CDR3aa: CSVEWAAKGEQYF
v_gene: TRBV6-2/TRBV6-3; abundance: .; j_gene: TRBJ2-1; CDR3aa: CASTENGEAYNEQFF
v_gene: TRBV7-8; abundance: medium-sized; j_gene: TRBJ2-7; CDR3aa: CASSLSGGPSYEQYF
v_gene: TRBV28; abundance: .; j_gene: TRBJ2-7; CDR3aa: CASSHRRDRIGEQYF
v_gene: TRBV11-2; abundance: .; j_gene: TRBJ1-2; CDR3aa: CASSLVLTAEGYTF
v_gene: TRBV7-9; abundance: .; j_gene: TRBJ2-5; CDR3aa: CASSHPRSQETQYF
v_gene: TRBV6-2/TRBV6-3; abundance: .; j_gene: TRBJ2-1; CDR3aa: CASAFTNEQFF
v_gene: TRBV7-8; abundance: .; j_gene: TRBJ1-6; CDR3aa: CASSPDGQSSYNSPLHF
v_gene: TRBV6-5; abundance: .; j_gene: TRBJ2-1; CDR3aa: CASSFSGGVEQFF